This T cell receptor beta chain was identified during a study of blood T cells in healthy people across ages. The CDR3 is 10 residues long. The germline CDR1 and CDR2 sequences are SQVTM and ANQGSEA. With 4 bases clipped from V and 15 bases from J, the junction kept 4 bases outside the gene matches. A second 7 to 11 cycle PCR used barcoded and J-beta primers. MiXCR, run by TCRdb on the 5' RACE reads, gives a single entry per CDR3 protein. This table has around 1,800,000 distinct CDR3 sequences, around 42% appearing once. The sequence was collected from a human donor in good health. The chain links TRBV29-1 to TRBJ2-1; 9 nucleotides align to TRBD2. The sample was blood. CDR3 DNA sequence: TGCAGCGTTGGCGGGGGGGGTCGGTTCTTC. This codes for CSVGGGGRFF.